The rows below give T cell receptor beta chains drawn from one sample of a study of T cells in Graves' hyperthyroidism and ophthalmopathy. From the multiplex PCR reads, TCRdb called clonotypes with MiXCR, one entry per CDR3 protein. This table has approximately 560,000 distinct CDR3 sequences, around 42% appearing once. Material: peripheral blood or thyroid tissue (not recorded which). The receptors derive from a woman aged 18 to 35 with Graves' hyperthyroidism. Each CDR3 is given with its conserved first and last residue. D genes are given only for firm matches. Only some rows state a clone size, as once, few, many or a class for expanded clones.

V,D,size,J,DNA,CDR3
TRBV29-1,TRBD2,few,TRBJ2-2,TGCAGCGCAAAGGGACTAGCGGGATTGGTCACCGGGGAGCTGTTTTTT,CSAKGLAGLVTGELFF
TRBV29-1,-,-,TRBJ1-1,TGCAGCGTTGCGGAATTGGACACTGAAGCTTTCTTT,CSVAELDTEAFF
TRBV20-1,TRBD2,-,TRBJ2-5,TGCAGTGCTATCGGGAGGGCCGCCGGGGAGACCCAGTACTTC,CSAIGRAAGETQYF
TRBV12-3/TRBV12-4,TRBD2,-,TRBJ2-1,TGTGCCAGCAGTGATATACTAGCGGTCTACAATGAGCAGTTCTTC,CASSDILAVYNEQFF
TRBV19,-,-,TRBJ1-5,TGTGCCAGTAGTCCAAGGGGGTATAGTCAGCCCCAGCATTTT,CASSPRGYSQPQHF
TRBV2,-,-,TRBJ1-6,TGTGCCACCCGAACCTCTTGGAATTCACCCCTCCACTTT,CATRTSWNSPLHF
TRBV7-6,-,-,TRBJ2-5,TGCGCCAGCAGCCAAGTTTCCAGAATCGGGACCCAGTACTTC,CASSQVSRIGTQYF
TRBV2,-,many,TRBJ1-1,TGTGCCAGCAGCCAGGGGTTCACTGAAGCTTTCTTT,CASSQGFTEAFF
TRBV5-1,-,few,TRBJ2-7,TGCGCCAGCAGCCACAAGGGAGAGTCCTACGAGCAGTACTTC,CASSHKGESYEQYF
TRBV5-1,-,-,TRBJ1-6,TGCGCCAGCAGCTTGGGCACACAGGATTCACCCCTCCACTTT,CASSLGTQDSPLHF
TRBV25-1,-,-,TRBJ1-1,TGTGCCAGCCGGGGGGTCGAAACTGAAGCTTTCTTT,CASRGVETEAFF
TRBV7-9,TRBD1,-,TRBJ1-4,TGTGCCAGCAGCTTCGGACAGGGGGTTGATGAAAAACTGTTTTTT,CASSFGQGVDEKLFF